Listed below are T cell receptor beta chains from one sample, sequenced in a study of radiotherapy plus CTLA-4 blockade in lung cancer. Assay used: immunoSEQ multiplex PCR; TCRdb lists only in-frame clones, some missing. The data show more than 40,000 clones, with approximately 91% seen just once and approximately 7.8% held by the top ten. This sample comprised peripheral blood, obtained from a patient treated with radiotherapy plus ipilimumab. The origin of the receptors is a human donor with non-small cell lung cancer whose response to radiotherapy plus ipilimumab could not be evaluated. CDR3s include the opening cysteine and the closing phenylalanine or tryptophan.

TRBV28	TRBJ2-4	CASGGEAKNIQYF
TRBV7-2	TRBJ1-5	CASSQTGGNQPQHF
TRBV6-6	TRBJ2-7	CASSGTGWDEQYF
TRBV2	TRBJ1-4	CASSTSGGEKLFF
TRBV18	TRBJ1-1	CASSPTGFNTEAFF
TRBV25-1	TRBJ1-5	CASSDRDINNQPQHF
TRBV6-1	TRBJ1-4	CASSAGQGNEKLFF
TRBV6-1	TRBJ1-3	CASTPVSGNTIYF
TRBV19	TRBJ1-5	CASTGRALNQPQHF
TRBV4-3	TRBJ2-3	CASSQDLASGSPTTDTQYF
TRBV4-3	TRBJ2-7	CASSQGTGWSSYEQYF
TRBV4-3	TRBJ2-2	CASSQEGAGDTGELFF
TRBV20-1	TRBJ1-2	CSAPGLYGYTF
TRBV6-5	TRBJ2-7	CASSPTGTSSHEQYF
TRBV7-2	TRBJ2-5	CASSPFHGETQYF
TRBV7-2	TRBJ2-5	CASSSSDRSQETQYF